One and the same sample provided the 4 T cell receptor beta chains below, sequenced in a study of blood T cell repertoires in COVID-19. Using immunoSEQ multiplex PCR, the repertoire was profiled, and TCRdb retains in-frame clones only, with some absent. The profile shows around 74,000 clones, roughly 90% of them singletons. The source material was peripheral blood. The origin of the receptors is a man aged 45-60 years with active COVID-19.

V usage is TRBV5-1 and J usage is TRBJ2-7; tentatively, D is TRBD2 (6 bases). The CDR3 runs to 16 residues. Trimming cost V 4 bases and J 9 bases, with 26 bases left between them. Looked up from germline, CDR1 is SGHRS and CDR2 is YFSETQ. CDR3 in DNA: TGCGCCAGCAGCCCAGGGAGTGTTAGCGGTCTCGGGGGGCAGTACTTC. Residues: CASSPGSVSGLGGQYF.

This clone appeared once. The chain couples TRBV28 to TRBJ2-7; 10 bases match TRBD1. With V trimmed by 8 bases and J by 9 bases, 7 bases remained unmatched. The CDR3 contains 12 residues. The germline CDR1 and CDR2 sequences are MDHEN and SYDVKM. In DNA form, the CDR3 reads TGTGCCAGCGAGACAGGGGGCGCGGGGCAGTACTTC. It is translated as CASETGGAGQYF.

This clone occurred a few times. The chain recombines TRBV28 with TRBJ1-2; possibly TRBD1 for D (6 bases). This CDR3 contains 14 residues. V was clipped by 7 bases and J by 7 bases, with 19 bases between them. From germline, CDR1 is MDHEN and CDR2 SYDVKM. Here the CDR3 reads CASTFGRGGGGYTF. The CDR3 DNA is TGTGCCAGCACTTTTGGCAGGGGAGGGGGTGGCTACACCTTC.

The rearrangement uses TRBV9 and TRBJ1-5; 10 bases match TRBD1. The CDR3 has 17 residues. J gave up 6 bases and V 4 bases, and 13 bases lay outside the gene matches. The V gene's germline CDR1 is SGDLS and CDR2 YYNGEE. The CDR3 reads CASSSPLGQGFGQPQHF. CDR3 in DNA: TGTGCCAGCAGCTCCCCCTTGGGACAGGGGTTCGGTCAGCCCCAGCATTTT.